This T cell receptor (beta chain) appears in the sequencing data of a study of blood T cell repertoires in COVID-19. Overall study context: PBMCs, B-cell-depleted T cells, or T cells were the source of the cDNA or gDNA that made up the material.

With respect to this clone: In the same sample, other DNA sequences code for this CDR3.

Authors' methods: Estimation of nucleated cell counts was performed using reference gene primer amplification. Measured with immunoSEQ multiplex PCR; TCRdb has only the in-frame clones, and not every one. V, J and clone size are those of that table, while D and trimming were read from the DNA. This sample has about 97,000 clones, with approximately 84% found just once. This sequence was found in a man aged 35-49 years with active or convalescent COVID-19. The sequenced material came from peripheral blood.

CDR3 coding DNA: TGTGCCAGTAGTGCGACAGGGAGCAATCAGCCCCAGCATTTT. Its translation: CASSATGSNQPQHF. The chain joins TRBV19 to TRBJ1-5; 7 bases line up with TRBD1. Germline CDR1 reads LNHDA; CDR2 reads SQIVND (reference sequence). J was trimmed by 1 base and V by 5 bases; bases with no gene match: 2. The CDR3 loop spans 14 amino acids.